These T cell receptor beta chains were read from a single sample in a study of T cell responses to AZD1222 COVID-19 vaccine. The table came from immunoSEQ multiplex PCR; TCRdb's copy has only in-frame clones and leaves some out. The sample records more than 150,000 clones, roughly 93% being singletons. The starting material was peripheral blood, obtained on day 0 of AZD1222 vaccination. These receptors came from an adult in good health. The conserved cysteine and the conserved F or W are not part of the CDR3 here. The D gene is left open where the match is weak. Rows may omit the clone size; those that give it use once, few, many or a size class.

d_call | clone_size | v_call | cdr3_aa
TRBD1 | NA | TRBV27 | ASSQGQGATYEQY
NA | NA | TRBV5-1 | ASSSDGYGYT
TRBD2 | NA | TRBV27 | ASSLWTSGINEQY
NA | once | TRBV7-8 | ASSHGGYGNTIY
NA | NA | TRBV5-5 | ASSLVTRDQPQH
TRBD1 | NA | TRBV5-4 | ASSARDRDYGYT
TRBD1 | NA | TRBV4-3 | ASSPQGLGANVLT
TRBD2 | NA | TRBV5-1 | ASSLVIAGLSDTQY
NA | NA | TRBV2 | ASSTATRPGETQY
NA | NA | TRBV7-9 | ASSLDSLAKNIQY
TRBD1 | NA | TRBV5-1 | ASSSGQGSVITGELF
NA | once | TRBV5-1 | ASSSEQFGEQY
NA | once | TRBV11-2 | ASSSNRRANTEAF
NA | NA | TRBV11-1 | ASSPSGANVLT
TRBD1 | NA | TRBV27 | ASKPTGGIPYEQY
NA | NA | TRBV4-2 | ASSLSDATNEKLF
TRBD2 | NA | TRBV9 | ASSVVAGSTGANVLT
NA | NA | TRBV5-6 | ASSFGAGFEAF
NA | NA | TRBV9 | ASSVEAGAVNRGPLH
NA | NA | TRBV7-3 | ASSLSLALGNEQF
TRBD1 | NA | TRBV5-1 | ASSGWDREWNGYT
TRBD1 | NA | TRBV6-5 | ASRGDSNYGYT
TRBD1 | NA | TRBV6-1 | ASSGTGGMANEKLF
NA | NA | TRBV7-2 | ASSFTTGKNSPLH
TRBD2 | once | TRBV9 | ASSVDGGLAYEQY
TRBD2 | NA | TRBV13 | ASSLWTSGSSYNEQF
NA | NA | TRBV5-5 | ASSLSTGLGYT